The sequence of this T cell receptor (beta chain) was determined in a study of PD-L1 blockade in urothelial cancer. Germline CDR1 is MDHEN and CDR2 is SYDVKM. J gave up 3 bases and V 7 bases, and 26 bases lay outside the gene matches. The CDR3 runs to 21 residues. Using immunoSEQ multiplex PCR, the repertoire was profiled, and TCRdb retains in-frame clones only, with some absent. This table holds 60,000 to 75,000 clones, around 87% found once. The time point is: pretreatment peripheral blood. The sequenced sample was PBMCs, obtained around atezolizumab (anti-PD-L1) treatment. This sequence was found in a man in his 60s with urothelial cancer. The chain recombines TRBV28 with TRBJ2-3, with TRBD1 matching over 9 bases. The chain's CDR3 is CASTFLGRGHRDRDWTDTQYF. CDR3 DNA: TGTGCCAGCACCTTTTTAGGTAGGGGACACCGGGACAGGGATTGGACAGATACGCAGTATTTT.